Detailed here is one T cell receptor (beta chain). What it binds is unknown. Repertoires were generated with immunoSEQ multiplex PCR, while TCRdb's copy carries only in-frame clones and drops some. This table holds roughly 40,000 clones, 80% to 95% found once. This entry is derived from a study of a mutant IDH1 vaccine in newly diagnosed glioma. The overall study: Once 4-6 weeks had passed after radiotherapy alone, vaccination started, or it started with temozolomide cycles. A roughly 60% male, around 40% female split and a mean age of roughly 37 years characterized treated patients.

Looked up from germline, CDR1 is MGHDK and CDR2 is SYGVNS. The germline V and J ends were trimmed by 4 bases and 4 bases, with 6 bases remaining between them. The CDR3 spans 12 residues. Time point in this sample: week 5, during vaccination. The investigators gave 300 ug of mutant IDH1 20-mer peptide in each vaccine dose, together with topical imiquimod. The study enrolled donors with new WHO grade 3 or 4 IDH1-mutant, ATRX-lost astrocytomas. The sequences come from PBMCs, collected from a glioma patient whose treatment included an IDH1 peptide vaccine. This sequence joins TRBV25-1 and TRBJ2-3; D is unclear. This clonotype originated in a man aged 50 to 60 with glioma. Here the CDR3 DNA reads TGTGCCAGCAGTGCCCTGGCAGATACGCAGTATTTT. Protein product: CASSALADTQYF.